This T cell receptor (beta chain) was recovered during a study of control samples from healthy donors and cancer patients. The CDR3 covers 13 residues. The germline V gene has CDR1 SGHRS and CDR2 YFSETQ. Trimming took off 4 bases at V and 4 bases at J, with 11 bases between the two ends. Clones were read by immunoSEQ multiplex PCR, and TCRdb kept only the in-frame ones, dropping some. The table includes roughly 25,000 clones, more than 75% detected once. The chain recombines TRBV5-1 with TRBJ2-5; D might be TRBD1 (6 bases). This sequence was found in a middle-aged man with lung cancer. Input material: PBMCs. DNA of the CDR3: TGCGCCAGCAGCCCCCTAGGGGGAGAGACCCAGTACTTC. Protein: CASSPLGGETQYF. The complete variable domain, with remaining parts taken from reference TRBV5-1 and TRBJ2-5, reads KAGVTQTPRYLIKTRGQQVTLSCSPISGHRSVSWYQQTPGQGLQFLFEYFSETQRNKGNFPGRFSGRQFSNSRSEMNVSTLELGDSALYLCASSPLGGETQYFGPGTRLLVL.